This T cell receptor beta chain was documented in a study of a mutant IDH1 vaccine in newly diagnosed glioma (TCRdb year 2021). For the wider study: Across visits V03 through V10, patients got a total of eight vaccinations, given in weeks 1, 3, 5, 7, 11, 15, 19 and 23. Longitudinal TCRB deep sequencing was performed for roughly 25 treated patients wherever samples were available for exploratory analyses. Before enrollment, patients had received standard therapy of radiotherapy alone, temozolomide alone, or radiochemotherapy with temozolomide; most received the combination. Six visits were used for peripheral blood collection: V03 (baseline), V05, V07, V10, V12 and V13. Vaccination was initiated 4-6 weeks after radiotherapy alone, or concurrently with temozolomide cycles in the chemotherapy-containing groups. The roughly 33 treated patients were 62.5% male and about 40% female, with a mean age of approximately 40 years. Beyond this particular receptor, the publication reports: Pseudoprogression appeared unrelated to alterations in the top peripheral T cell clonotypes detected by TCRB sequencing. According to the authors, sample limitations meant that analyses of patient blood samples could not be reproduced. Selection of PBMC samples for TCRB deep sequencing was based on availability. Across multiple MHC alleles, vaccine-induced immune responses were seen in 93.3% of patients.

Library preparation was by the immunoSEQ multiplex PCR assay. The hsTCRB Kit was used according to the manufacturer's protocol to amplify rearranged TCR beta chain sequences. TCRB libraries were sequenced on an Illumina MiSeq. In the source study's methods: Demultiplexing, trimming and gene mapping were performed with the kit vendor's proprietary platform. TCRdb retrieved this table from immuneACCESS and kept in-frame rearrangements only. Not all clones are present; in checked studies, unresolved V genes account for under half, and no reason is known for the remainder. V and J calls and clone size follow that table, whereas D and trimming were derived from the DNA. Within this sample are 40,000 or so clones, with about 83% of them counted one time only. The ten biggest clones cover 2.2% of the sample. Worth noting for this clone: Its antigen target is currently unknown. Per-nucleotide qualities are absent, and no much larger clonotype sits a single base away.

Looking up the germline V gene yields CDR1 SGHVS and CDR2 FQNEAQ. From the cysteine up to the phenylalanine, the CDR3 has a length of 17 residues. Only CDR3 DNA remains: 51 bases, in frame from the first base. Trimming takes 1 base from V and 0 bases from J, and the germline ends sit 13 bases apart. What this sample's time point label stands for: week 11, during vaccination. A 20-mer mutant IDH1 peptide at 300 micrograms in Montanide made up each vaccine dose, which was injected subcutaneously together with topical imiquimod. All donors had newly diagnosed IDH1-mutant astrocytomas of WHO grade 3 or 4 that showed loss of nuclear ATRX. The samples were drawn from NOA16, a multicentre, single-arm, open-label phase I trial in Germany that tested a mutant IDH1 peptide vaccine in humans for the first time. Genomic DNA for TCRB sequencing was isolated from EDTA blood with the DNeasy Blood and Tissue Kit.

The sequence joins TRBV7-8 to TRBJ2-1; the D region possibly corresponds to TRBD1 (5 bases align). The sequence came from a man aged 35 to 55 with glioma. This specimen was PBMCs, taken from a glioma patient whose treatment included an IDH1 peptide vaccine. The sequence in DNA is TGTGCCAGCAGCTTAGGCCCTGGGGCTTCCTCCTACAATGAGCAGTTCTTC. Its translation reads: CASSLGPGASSYNEQFF.